The entry below gives a single T cell receptor (beta chain) sequence along with its context. What it binds is unknown. This specimen belongs to a study of OX40 agonist ivuxolimab in advanced cancers. Overall study results and limits: Researchers did not establish what antigens the expanded peripheral T cells target.

The CDR3 is 15 amino acids. V trimming: 6 bases; J trimming: 6 bases; junction bases outside the gene matches: 12. Germline V gene data show CDR1 as MNHEY and CDR2 as SMNVEV (reference sequence). Libraries were prepared by immunoSEQ multiplex PCR; TCRdb keeps only in-frame clonotypes and omits some of them. The sample lists 90,000 or so clones, 91% occurring once. This receptor was taken from an adult with an advanced solid tumor such as melanoma, head and neck, liver or kidney cancer. The sample in question was CD4+ or CD8+ T cells sorted from blood, obtained in a trial of the OX40 agonist ivuxolimab. The rearrangement links TRBV27 to TRBJ2-7, with TRBD1 matching over 9 bases. The CDR3 reads CASSPTGGQDLEQYV. The CDR3 region has the DNA TGTGCCAGCAGCCCCACAGGGGGCCAAGATCTCGAGCAGTACGTC.